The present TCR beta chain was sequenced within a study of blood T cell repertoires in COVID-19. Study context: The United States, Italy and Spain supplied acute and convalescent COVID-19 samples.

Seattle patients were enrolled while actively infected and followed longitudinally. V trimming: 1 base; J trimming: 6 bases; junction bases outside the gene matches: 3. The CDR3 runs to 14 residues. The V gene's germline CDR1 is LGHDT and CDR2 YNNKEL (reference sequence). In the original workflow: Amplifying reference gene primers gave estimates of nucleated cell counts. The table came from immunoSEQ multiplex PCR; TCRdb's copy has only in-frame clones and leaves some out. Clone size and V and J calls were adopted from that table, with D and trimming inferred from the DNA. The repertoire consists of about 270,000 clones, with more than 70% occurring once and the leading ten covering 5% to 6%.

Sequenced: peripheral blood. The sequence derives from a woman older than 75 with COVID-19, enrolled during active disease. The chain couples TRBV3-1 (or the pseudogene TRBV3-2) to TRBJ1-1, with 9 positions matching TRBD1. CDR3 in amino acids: CASSQGGQGSEAFF. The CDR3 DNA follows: TGTGCCAGCAGCCAAGGGGGACAGGGTTCTGAAGCTTTCTTT.